The 20 T cell receptor beta chains reported below all come from one sample, sequenced in a study of T cell responses to AZD1222 COVID-19 vaccine. Sequencing was performed with immunoSEQ multiplex PCR; in TCRdb, only in-frame clones are kept and a portion is missing. This sample has some 130,000 clones, with 90% found just once. Source: peripheral blood, taken on day 0 of AZD1222 vaccination. All receptors come from an adult in good health.

V usage is TRBV19 and J usage is TRBJ1-2; D gene uncertain. The CDR3 is made up of 15 amino acids. Looked up from germline, CDR1 is LNHDA and CDR2 is SQIVND (reference sequence). Between the trimmed V and J ends, which lost 7 bases and 2 bases, there was a span of 17 bases. The CDR3 DNA is TGTGCCAGTATAGCTGCGGGAGCCCCAAACTATGGCTACACCTTC. Translating gives CASIAAGAPNYGYTF.

This clone was counted once. V and J are TRBV28 and TRBJ1-2; D may be TRBD1 (5 bases). The V and J ends lost 6 bases and 9 bases respectively, with 14 bases between them. This CDR3 has 12 amino acids. Germline lookup yields CDR1 MDHEN and CDR2 SYDVKM. The CDR3 region is CASRLGPGSYTF. CDR3 nucleotides: TGTGCCAGCAGGTTGGGGCCGGGAAGCTACACCTTC.

The J gene is TRBJ1-2, the V gene TRBV5-1, with a tentative D call TRBD1 (6 bases). Germline V gene lookup returns CDR1 SGHRS and CDR2 YFSETQ. There are 15 residues in the CDR3. Trimming took 0 bases from V and 1 from J, leaving 10 bases between them. The CDR3, as DNA: TGCGCCAGCAGCTTGGACAGGGTCTTTAACTATGGCTACACCTTC. Residues: CASSLDRVFNYGYTF.

The CDR3 loop is CASSPITGSGYTF. CDR3 DNA sequence: TGCGCCAGCAGCCCAATAACAGGGAGTGGCTACACCTTC. The chain combines TRBV4-1 with TRBJ1-2, with D possibly being TRBD1 (6 bases). The CDR3 sequence is 13 residues long. V lost 4 bases and J lost 7, with 13 bases in between. Germline loops: CDR1 MGHRA, CDR2 YSYEKL.

The V and J genes are TRBV9 and TRBJ1-3; 8 nucleotides agree with TRBD1. Germline lookup yields CDR1 SGDLS and CDR2 YYNGEE. This CDR3 region has 17 residues. Germline trimming cut 4 bases from V and 8 bases from J; bases unmatched to any gene: 17. The CDR3 bases are TGTGCCAGCAGCCTCTCTCTACAGGGGGGGGCCCGGGACACCATATATTTT. Protein: CASSLSLQGGARDTIYF.

The chain is built from TRBV7-3 and TRBJ2-2; 7 bases agree with TRBD1. Germline V gene data show CDR1 as SGHTA and CDR2 as FQGTGA. This CDR3 comprises 14 residues. V dropped 5 bases and J dropped 6; count of bases not matched to a gene: 6. The CDR3 DNA is TGTGCCAGCAGCCCAGCGACAGGGTCCGGGGAGCTGTTTTTT. Encoded protein: CASSPATGSGELFF.

The rearrangement links TRBV9 to TRBJ1-2; TRBD1 agrees at 7 bases. The CDR3 has 15 amino acids. The germline CDR1 and CDR2 sequences are SGDLS and YYNGEE. V shed 3 bases and J 13 bases; nucleotides not matched to a gene: 18. The CDR3 DNA reads TGTGCCAGCAGCGCCCCGGGACAGCCCCCGATCCCCCTCACCTTC. The encoded protein is CASSAPGQPPIPLTF.

The V and J genes are TRBV10-3 and TRBJ1-2; TRBD1 agrees at 7 bases. This CDR3 contains 13 residues. The germline CDR1 and CDR2 sequences are ENHRY and SYGVKD. After removal of 6 bases from V and 8 bases from J, the junction contained 9 bases not matched to a gene. The chain's CDR3 is CAIRMTGLGGYTF. For the CDR3, the DNA is TGTGCCATCAGAATGACAGGGTTGGGAGGCTACACCTTC.

The chain is built from TRBV10-3 and TRBJ1-5, with 9 bases lining up with TRBD1. This CDR3 region has 15 residues. With V trimmed by 0 bases and J by 6 bases, 3 bases remained unmatched. The germline V gene encodes CDR1 ENHRY and CDR2 SYGVKD. For the CDR3, the DNA is TGTGCCATCAGTGAGTCGGGACAGGGAAGTCAGCCCCAGCATTTT. The encoded protein is CAISESGQGSQPQHF.

The CDR3 coding sequence is TGTGCCAGCAGTTTCGACAGGGGGTATGGCTACACCTTC. Translated, it gives CASSFDRGYGYTF. V is TRBV6-5 and J is TRBJ1-2; 9 nucleotides agree with TRBD1. Germline V gene data show CDR1 as MNHEY and CDR2 as SVGAGI. The CDR3 runs 13 residues. V was pared by 4 bases and J by 5 bases, with 2 bases of the junction left unmatched.

The chain links TRBV28 to TRBJ2-5, with a weak D call TRBD1 (6 bases). Germline V gene data show CDR1 as MDHEN and CDR2 as SYDVKM. The CDR3 has 13 amino acids. V lost 6 bases, J lost 2 bases, and 10 bases lay in between. CDR3 sequence reads: CASRPDSQETQYF. In DNA form, the CDR3 reads TGTGCCAGCAGACCGGACAGTCAAGAGACCCAGTACTTC. The full variable domain, rest sourced from reference TRBV28 and TRBJ2-5, is DVKVTQSSRYLVKRTGEKVFLECVQDMDHENMFWYRQDPGLGLRLIYFSYDVKMKEKGDIPEGYSVSREKKERFSLILESASTNQTSMYLCASRPDSQETQYFGPGTRLLVL.

This chain uses TRBV24-1 with TRBJ1-1, with a weak D call TRBD1 (5 bases). The CDR3 spans 16 residues. The germline gives CDR1 KGHDR, CDR2 SFDVKD. Trimming removed 0 bases at V and 0 bases at J, with 10 bases between. DNA for the CDR3: TGTGCCACCAGTGATTTGCCAGGGACGATGAACACTGAAGCTTTCTTT. The encoded protein is CATSDLPGTMNTEAFF.

This chain connects TRBV5-1 to TRBJ2-3; D is ambiguous. Trimming removed 1 base from V and 4 bases from J, with 10 bases in between. CDR3 size: 14 residues. The V gene's germline CDR1 is SGHRS and CDR2 YFSETQ. CDR3 loop: CASSLSLGSDTQYF. As DNA, the CDR3 is TGCGCCAGCAGCTTGTCCCTAGGATCAGATACGCAGTATTTT. The full variable domain, rest sourced from reference TRBV5-1 and TRBJ2-3, is KAGVTQTPRYLIKTRGQQVTLSCSPISGHRSVSWYQQTPGQGLQFLFEYFSETQRNKGNFPGRFSGRQFSNSRSEMNVSTLELGDSALYLCASSLSLGSDTQYFGPGTRLTVL.

The genes are TRBV6-5 and TRBJ1-1, with unresolved D. Germline lookup yields CDR1 MNHEY and CDR2 SVGAGI. The length of the CDR3 is 15 residues. Trimming cost V 0 bases and J 3 bases, with 11 bases left between them. The CDR3 DNA reads TGTGCCAGCAGTTACTCGAGACTTGGGGACACTGAAGCTTTCTTT. Translation: CASSYSRLGDTEAFF.

The V gene is TRBV19, the J gene TRBJ2-4, with D tentatively TRBD2 (6 bases). CDR1 is LNHDA and CDR2 is SQIVND in the germline V gene (reference sequence). Trimming removed 10 bases at V and 7 bases at J, with 17 bases between. The CDR3 runs 13 residues. The CDR3 DNA is TGTGCCACCGCTGCGGGGCGGTCCAACATTCAGTACTTC. Amino acids: CATAAGRSNIQYF.

The rearrangement links TRBV5-1 to TRBJ2-1; no clear D. Between the trimmed V and J ends, which lost 6 bases and 5 bases, there was a span of 18 bases. This CDR3 is 15 amino acids long. Germline assignment: CDR1 SGHRS and CDR2 YFSETQ. Here the CDR3 DNA reads TGCGCCAGCACCCAGTGGGGTGACGGAAACAATGAGCAGTTCTTC. As protein: CASTQWGDGNNEQFF.

The V call is TRBV5-1, the J call TRBJ2-5, with a possible D match to TRBD1 (5 bases). CDR1 and CDR2 from the germline V gene are SGHRS and YFSETQ. The CDR3 is 14 residues long. V was shortened by 0 bases and J by 5 bases, with 11 bases between the two germline ends. The CDR3: CASSLALSGETQYF. The CDR3 DNA reads TGCGCCAGCAGCTTGGCTCTGTCAGGGGAGACCCAGTACTTC.

This sequence joins TRBV2 and TRBJ2-7; maybe TRBD1 (5 bases). Trimming stripped 4 bases from V and 2 bases from J, with 9 bases between. Germline loops: CDR1 SNHLY, CDR2 FYNNEI. CDR3 size: 13 residues. This CDR3 reads CASSGGQTYEQYF. In DNA form, the CDR3 reads TGTGCCAGCAGTGGGGGCCAAACCTACGAGCAGTACTTC.

The rearrangement links TRBV10-1 to TRBJ2-5; no clear D gene. Trimming took 0 bases from V and 5 from J, leaving 13 bases between them. Germline CDR1 reads WNHNN; CDR2 reads SYGVQD (reference sequence). CDR3 length: 15 residues. The chain's CDR3 is CASSESSGVGETQYF. The CDR3 DNA is TGCGCCAGCAGTGAGTCGAGTGGGGTCGGGGAGACCCAGTACTTC.

V is TRBV24-1 and J is TRBJ2-3, with TRBD1 matching over 7 bases. The CDR3 runs 18 residues. CDR1 and CDR2 (germline): KGHDR, SFDVKD. V trimming: 4 bases; J trimming: 4 bases; junction bases outside the gene matches: 16. CDR3 coding DNA: TGTGCCACCAGTGAATACGGATTTAGAGGGGGCCGACCAGATACGCAGTATTTT. The encoded protein is CATSEYGFRGGRPDTQYF.